This paragraph reports one T cell receptor (beta chain). Residents of about 25 US areas, aged roughly 18 to 89 years, made up the participants. Cohorts were assigned according to the clinical history that participants reported. This record comes from a study of blood T cell repertoires in COVID-19. Study as a whole: T cells, B-cell-depleted T cells, or PBMCs provided the cDNA or gDNA that served as material.

Original handling: Reference gene primer amplification gave estimated nucleated cell counts. Profiling relied on immunoSEQ multiplex PCR, and the TCRdb table lists in-frame clones only, not all of them. Clone size and the V and J calls come from that table; the DNA yielded D and trimming. Of 150,000 to 200,000 clones listed, roughly 88% are singletons. Source material: PBMCs or T cells enriched from blood (not recorded which). The sequence came from a woman between 18 and 30 years old who had recovered from COVID-19.

This CDR3 is CATSRVMGQGAETQYF. The DNA for the CDR3 is TGTGCCACCAGCAGAGTAATGGGACAGGGGGCCGAGACCCAGTACTTC. This chain links TRBV15 with TRBJ2-5, with 12 bases fitting TRBD1. Losses at the gene ends were 1 base for V and 5 bases for J; bases not matched to a gene: 5. The CDR3 length is 16 residues. CDR1 and CDR2 from the germline V gene are LNHNV and YYDKDF (reference sequence).